This record concerns one T cell receptor beta chain sequence. Original handling: Estimation of nucleated cell counts relied on the amplification of reference gene primers. The table came from immunoSEQ multiplex PCR; TCRdb's copy has only in-frame clones and leaves some out. V, J and clone size are those of that table, while D and trimming were read from the DNA. The table has approximately 200,000 clones, roughly 89% seen once. V shed 4 bases and J shed 4 bases, with 19 bases lying between them. Germline CDR1 and CDR2: LNHDA and SQIVND (reference sequence). This CDR3 is 17 amino acids long. The data stem from a study of blood T cell repertoires in COVID-19. Study information: Samples taken during acute and convalescent COVID-19 were collected in the United States, Italy and Spain. Nucleic acid was either cDNA or gDNA, and it came from T cells, B-cell-depleted T cells, or PBMCs.

This chain links TRBV19 with TRBJ1-4; D not resolved. The source material was peripheral blood. This clonotype was sampled from a man aged 60 to 75 who had recovered from COVID-19. CDR3 DNA: TGTGCCAGTAGTAGACGACACCGACGGACTCTTAATGAAAAACTGTTTTTT. Amino acid sequence: CASSRRHRRTLNEKLFF. The full variable domain, its missing parts supplied by reference TRBV19 and TRBJ1-4, is DGGITQSPKYLFRKEGQNVTLSCEQNLNHDAMYWYRQDPGQGLRLIYYSQIVNDFQKGDIAEGYSVSREKKESFPLTVTSAQKNPTAFYLCASSRRHRRTLNEKLFFGSGTQLSVL.